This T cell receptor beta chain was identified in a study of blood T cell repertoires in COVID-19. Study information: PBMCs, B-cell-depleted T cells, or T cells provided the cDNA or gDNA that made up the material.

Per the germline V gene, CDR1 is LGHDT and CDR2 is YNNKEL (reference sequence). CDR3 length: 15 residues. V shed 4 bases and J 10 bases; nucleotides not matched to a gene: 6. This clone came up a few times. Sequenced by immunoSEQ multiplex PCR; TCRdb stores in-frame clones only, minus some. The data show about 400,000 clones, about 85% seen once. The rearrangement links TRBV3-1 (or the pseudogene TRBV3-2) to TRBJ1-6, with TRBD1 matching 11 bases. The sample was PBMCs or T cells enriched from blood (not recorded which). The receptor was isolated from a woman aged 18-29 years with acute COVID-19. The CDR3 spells CASSLPGQGASPLHF. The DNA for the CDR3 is TGTGCCAGCAGCCTGCCAGGACAGGGGGCCTCACCCCTCCACTTT.